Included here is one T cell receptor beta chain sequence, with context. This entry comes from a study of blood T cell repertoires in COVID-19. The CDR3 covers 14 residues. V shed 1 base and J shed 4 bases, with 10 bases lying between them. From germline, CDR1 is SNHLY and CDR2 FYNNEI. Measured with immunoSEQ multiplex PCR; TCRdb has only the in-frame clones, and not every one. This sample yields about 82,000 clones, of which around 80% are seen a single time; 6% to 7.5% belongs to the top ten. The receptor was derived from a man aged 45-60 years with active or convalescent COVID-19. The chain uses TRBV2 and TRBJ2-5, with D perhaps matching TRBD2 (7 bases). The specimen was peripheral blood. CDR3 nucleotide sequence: TGTGCCAGCAGTGAAGACGGGGGGCCAGAGACCCAGTACTTC. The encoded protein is CASSEDGGPETQYF. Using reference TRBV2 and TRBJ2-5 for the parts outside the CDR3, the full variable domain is EPEVTQTPSHQVTQMGQEVILRCVPISNHLYFYWYRQILGQKVEFLVSFYNNEISEKSEIFDDQFSVERPDGSNFTLKIRSTKLEDSAMYFCASSEDGGPETQYFGPGTRLLVL.